The rows below give T cell receptor beta chains drawn from one sample of a study of T cell responses to AZD1222 COVID-19 vaccine. This table comes from immunoSEQ multiplex PCR, and its TCRdb copy is limited to in-frame clones, with some not included. The data hold approximately 100,000 clones, with 90% to 95% observed a single time. Specimen: peripheral blood, collected on day 0 of AZD1222 vaccination. Source of these receptors: an adult in good health. Both conserved end residues are part of each CDR3. The order of the fields is CDR3 length, J gene, D gene, V gene, clone size, CDR3 protein, CDR3 DNA. The D gene is left open where the match is weak. Not all rows give a size; the values are once, few, many and, for expanded clones, a class.

>12|TRBJ1-5|.|TRBV3-1/TRBV3-2|.
CASSQSNQPQHF
TGTGCCAGCAGCCAGTCGAATCAGCCCCAGCATTTT
>16|TRBJ2-7|TRBD1|TRBV7-9|.
CASSLGAPGQSYEQYF
TGTGCCAGCAGCTTAGGGGCCCCGGGACAGTCCTACGAGCAGTACTTC
>12|TRBJ1-1|.|TRBV28|.
CASSLSWGEAFF
TGTGCCAGCAGTTTATCTTGGGGGGAAGCTTTCTTT
>18|TRBJ1-3|TRBD1|TRBV7-2|.
CASSLRDRSFFSGNTIYF
TGTGCCAGCAGCCTCCGGGACAGGAGTTTCTTCTCTGGAAACACCATATATTTT
>13|TRBJ2-7|TRBD1|TRBV24-1|once
CATSDRQGSEQYF
TGTGCCACCAGTGACCGACAGGGCTCCGAGCAGTACTTC
>14|TRBJ1-2|.|TRBV24-1|.
CATSDLGRNYGYTF
TGTGCCACCAGTGATTTAGGACGGAACTATGGCTACACCTTC
>14|TRBJ1-4|.|TRBV2|.
CASSDQLWGEKLFF
TGTGCCAGCAGTGACCAGCTTTGGGGTGAAAAACTGTTTTTT
>15|TRBJ2-3|TRBD2|TRBV24-1|once
CATSGTSGLRDTQYF
TGTGCCACCAGTGGGACTAGCGGCCTCAGGGATACGCAGTATTTT
>15|TRBJ2-2|TRBD2|TRBV6-5|.
CASSRIAGGTGELFF
TGTGCCAGCAGTCGAATAGCGGGGGGCACCGGGGAGCTGTTTTTT
>13|TRBJ1-1|TRBD1|TRBV7-9|.
CASSLGQGSITFF
TGTGCCAGCAGCTTAGGACAGGGGAGTATAACTTTCTTT
>13|TRBJ2-2|.|TRBV7-6|.
CASSRGSTGELFF
TGTGCCAGCAGCCGAGGGAGTACCGGGGAGCTGTTTTTT